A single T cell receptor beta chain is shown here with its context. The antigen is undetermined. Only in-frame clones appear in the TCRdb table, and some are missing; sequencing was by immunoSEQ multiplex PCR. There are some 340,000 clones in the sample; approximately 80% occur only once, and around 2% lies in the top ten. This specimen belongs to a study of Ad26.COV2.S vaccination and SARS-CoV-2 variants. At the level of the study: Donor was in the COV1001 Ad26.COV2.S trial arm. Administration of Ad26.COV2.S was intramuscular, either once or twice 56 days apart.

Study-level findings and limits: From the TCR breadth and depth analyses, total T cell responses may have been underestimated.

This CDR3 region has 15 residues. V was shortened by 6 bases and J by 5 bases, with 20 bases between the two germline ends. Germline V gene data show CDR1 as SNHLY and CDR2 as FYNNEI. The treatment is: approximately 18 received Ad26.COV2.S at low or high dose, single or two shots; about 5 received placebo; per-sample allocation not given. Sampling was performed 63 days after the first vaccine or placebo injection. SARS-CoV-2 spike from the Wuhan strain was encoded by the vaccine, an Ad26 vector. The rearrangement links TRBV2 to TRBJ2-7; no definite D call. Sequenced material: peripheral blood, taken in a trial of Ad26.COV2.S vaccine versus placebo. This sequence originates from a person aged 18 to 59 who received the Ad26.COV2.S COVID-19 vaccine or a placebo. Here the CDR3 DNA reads TGTGCCAGCAGCCCGAGAGTCCGGACGAACCACGAGCAGTACTTC. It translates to CASSPRVRTNHEQYF.